This T cell receptor (beta chain) was retrieved from a study of metastatic and nonmetastatic thyroid tumors. Turning to the study itself: A comparison of repertoires was made across blood and tumor or nodule tissue from malignant and benign thyroid patients.

There were no patients who had received any treatment before thyroid surgery. Original processing notes: A classifier for distant metastasis in papillary thyroid cancer was constructed using CDR3 differences observed across clinicopathological groups. Using MiXCR, TCRdb re-called clones from the PCR reads. These V and J calls originate from TCRdb's pipeline instead of the authors' own analysis. The sample records some 15,000 clones, 3% to 4.5% being singletons. Sequenced sample: tumor tissue. This receptor was obtained from a female donor with papillary thyroid cancer or a benign thyroid nodule (not recorded which). Some clones in this sample may be carry-over from other donors' samples.

Written as DNA, the CDR3 is TGTGCCATCAGTGAGTCGTTTAGCAGGCACGAGCAGTACTTC. Translated: CAISESFSRHEQYF. This chain joins TRBV10-3 and TRBJ2-7, with no clear D. V lost 0 bases and J lost 5, with 11 bases in between. This CDR3 spans 14 amino acids. The germline CDR1 and CDR2 sequences are ENHRY and SYGVKD.